This is a list of T cell receptor beta chains from one sample in a study of CD8 T cells in cerebrospinal fluid in Alzheimer's disease. TCRdb reworked the 10x single-cell sequencing reads into one entry per CDR3 protein, no DNA. The sample table includes 1,100 or so distinct CDR3 sequences. Sequenced input: cerebrospinal fluid. Source of these receptors: a human donor in good health. CDR3s include the opening cysteine and the closing phenylalanine or tryptophan. Part of the rows lack a size; the others show once, few, many or a class for expanded clones.

clone_size,j_call,v_call,cdr3_aa
medium-sized,TRBJ2-4,TRBV6-5,CAVRTSGGLKNIQYF
medium-sized,TRBJ2-2,TRBV11-3,CASSLDTPLFGSSGELFF
medium-sized,TRBJ1-5,TRBV4-1,CASSVPTGDGQPQHF
medium-sized,TRBJ2-5,TRBV15,CATSRDSQETQYF
medium-sized,TRBJ1-1,TRBV7-9,CASSQGQVMNTEAFF
medium-sized,TRBJ2-1,TRBV14,CASSQRYSTLRLF
medium-sized,TRBJ2-5,TRBV7-3,CASSSGTSGVQETQYF
large,TRBJ2-7,TRBV7-9,CASSFNQGPYEQYF
large,TRBJ2-1,TRBV7-2,CASSLSGSSSYNEQFF
medium-sized,TRBJ1-5,TRBV21-1,CAPLGEQGGRQPQHF
large,TRBJ1-4,TRBV27,CATATQGPTGEKLFF
large,TRBJ2-1,TRBV11-3,CASSLGADSYNEQFF
medium-sized,TRBJ1-1,TRBV15,CATRPWGTGTDTEAFF
.,TRBJ2-5,TRBV4-2,CASSPSGVQETQYF
.,TRBJ2-2,TRBV18,CASSRGQGAGTGELFF
medium-sized,TRBJ2-2,TRBV6-6,CASSSGRAGELFF
.,TRBJ1-4,TRBV19,CASTSGAANEKLFF
medium-sized,TRBJ1-2,TRBV6-5,CASSPMMEPGNGYTF
medium-sized,TRBJ1-1,TRBV4-2,CASSQDLRGAYTEAFF
medium-sized,TRBJ2-7,TRBV3-1,CASSQASGGRGALKPYEQYF
.,TRBJ2-5,TRBV2,CASEGGGARETQYF
medium-sized,TRBJ2-7,TRBV4-2,CASSHPQQRSNYEQYF
large,TRBJ2-3,TRBV5-1,CASREAGVMNTQYF
medium-sized,TRBJ2-5,TRBV18,CASSPPLETQYF
large,TRBJ2-5,TRBV12-5,CASGTVRSPGGTQYF
large,TRBJ1-1,TRBV12-3/TRBV12-4,CASSPAWGTEAFF
medium-sized,TRBJ1-1,TRBV11-2,CASSGRGVTEAFF
medium-sized,TRBJ2-7,TRBV11-2,CASSPLAGPSYEQYF
medium-sized,TRBJ1-1,TRBV9,CASSVVGTDTEAFF
medium-sized,TRBJ1-2,TRBV7-2,CASSLARESGYTF
large,TRBJ2-6,TRBV5-5,CASSLDSSPPSGANVLTF
large,TRBJ1-2,TRBV18,CASSPPVRDGYGYTF
.,TRBJ2-7,TRBV10-1,CATRRRGGYEQYF
medium-sized,TRBJ2-2,TRBV5-1,CASSLWGGANTGELFF
large,TRBJ2-2,TRBV5-1,CASSLDSQLNTGELFF
.,TRBJ1-5,TRBV12-5,CASVLEGNQPQHF
large,TRBJ1-5,TRBV18,CASSPGTNQPQHF
medium-sized,TRBJ2-7,TRBV11-3,CASSSMDGYEQYF
medium-sized,TRBJ1-2,TRBV11-1,CASSPGRTRYNYGYTF
medium-sized,TRBJ1-3,TRBV19,CASSTITGTTGNTIYF
large,TRBJ2-1,TRBV28,CAWAGASSYNEQFF
large,TRBJ2-7,TRBV24-1,CATSDSREGPQYF
medium-sized,TRBJ1-5,TRBV19,CASSIGHNQPQHF
large,TRBJ2-2,TRBV20-1,CSAQKELNTGELFF